The 7 T cell receptor beta chains given below trace back to one sample, sequenced in a study of cytomegalovirus exposure and HLA in healthy donors. The PCR made use of 60 Vbeta and 13 Jbeta primers. TCRdb's copy holds only in-frame clones and misses some; the assay was immunoSEQ multiplex PCR. Here the sample spans about 150,000 clones, around 79% being singletons. The sample was PBMCs. The origin of the receptors is a man in his late teens or twenties in good health and CMV-seronegative.

The chain has TRBV10-3 and TRBJ2-1, with TRBD1 identical over 9 bases. Germline V gene lookup returns CDR1 ENHRY and CDR2 SYGVKD. J lost 3 bases, V lost 5 bases, and 5 bases had no gene match. The CDR3 totals 15 residues. Written as DNA, the CDR3 is TGTGCCATCAGTAACCCGGGACAGGGCTACAATGAGCAGTTCTTC. This encodes CAISNPGQGYNEQFF.

The chain is built from TRBV6-5 and TRBJ2-7; the D gene is possibly TRBD2 (6 bases). The CDR3 has 15 amino acids. The ends were cut back, 5 bases at V and 6 bases at J, with 20 bases in the middle. The germline V gene has CDR1 MNHEY and CDR2 SVGAGI. The CDR3 region is CASSPEGLPRGEQYV. Written as DNA, the CDR3 is TGTGCCAGCAGTCCGGAGGGACTCCCTAGGGGCGAGCAGTACGTC.

The V and J genes are TRBV25-1 and TRBJ2-1; 7 bases agree with TRBD2. J lost 0 bases, V lost 8 bases, and 4 bases had no gene match. Per germline, CDR1 MGHDK and CDR2 SYGVNS. There are 14 residues in the CDR3. The CDR3 DNA is TGTGCCAGCGGGGGGGGGACCTCCTACAATGAGCAGTTCTTC. This gives the protein CASGGGTSYNEQFF.

In its sample, this clone was seen a few times. The V call is TRBV5-1, the J call TRBJ1-3; TRBD1 matches 9 bases. The CDR3 is made up of 15 amino acids. The germline V gene has CDR1 SGHRS and CDR2 YFSETQ. With 0 bases clipped from V and 6 bases from J, the junction kept 4 bases outside the gene matches. CDR3 region: CASSLVGQGLNTIYF. The CDR3 DNA reads TGCGCCAGCAGCTTGGTGGGACAGGGTTTAAACACCATATATTTT.

V is TRBV5-5 and J is TRBJ1-5; D is ambiguous. Trimming took 2 bases from V and 0 from J, leaving 9 bases between them. CDR3 length: 15 amino acids. Germline V CDR1 and CDR2: SGHKS, YYEKEE (reference sequence). DNA for the CDR3: TGTGCCAGCAGCTTTAGCTTCGGTAGCAATCAGCCCCAGCATTTT. It codes for CASSFSFGSNQPQHF.

This chain links TRBV9 with TRBJ1-1, with D maybe TRBD1 (6 bases). The length of the CDR3 is 15 residues. V lost 2 bases and J lost 2, with 13 bases in between. Per the germline V gene, CDR1 is SGDLS and CDR2 is YYNGEE. This chain's CDR3 is CASSVGGGLNTEAFF. The CDR3 nucleotides are TGTGCCAGCAGCGTCGGGGGGGGGCTTAACACTGAAGCTTTCTTT.

V usage is TRBV19 and J usage is TRBJ2-7; a possible D gene is TRBD2 (5 bases). This CDR3 spans 13 amino acids. Trimming removed 10 bases at V and 4 bases at J, with 17 bases between. Germline V CDR1 and CDR2: LNHDA, SQIVND (reference sequence). The CDR3 here is CATAPLEGYEQYF. For the CDR3, the DNA is TGTGCCACCGCGCCGTTAGAGGGTTACGAGCAGTACTTC.